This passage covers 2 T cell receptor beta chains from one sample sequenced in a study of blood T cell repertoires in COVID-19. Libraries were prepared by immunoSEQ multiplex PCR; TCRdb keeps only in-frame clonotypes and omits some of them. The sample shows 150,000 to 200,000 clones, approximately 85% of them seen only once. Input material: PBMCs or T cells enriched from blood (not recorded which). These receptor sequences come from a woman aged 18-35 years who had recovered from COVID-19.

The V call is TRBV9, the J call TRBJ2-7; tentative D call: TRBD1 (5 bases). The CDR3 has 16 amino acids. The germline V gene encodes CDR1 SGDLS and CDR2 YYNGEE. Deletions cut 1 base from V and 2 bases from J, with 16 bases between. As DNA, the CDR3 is TGTGCCAGCAGCGTAAAGACAGACAAATGCCCCTACGAGCAGTACTTC. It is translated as CASSVKTDKCPYEQYF.

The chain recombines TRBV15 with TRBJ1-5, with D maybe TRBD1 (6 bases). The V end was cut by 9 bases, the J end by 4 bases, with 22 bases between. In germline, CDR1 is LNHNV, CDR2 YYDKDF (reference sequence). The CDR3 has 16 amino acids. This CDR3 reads CATATGSHQGNQPQHF. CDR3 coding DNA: TGTGCCACTGCTACCGGGTCACATCAGGGGAATCAGCCCCAGCATTTT.